The T cell receptor (beta chain) under discussion was sequenced for a study of cytomegalovirus exposure and HLA in healthy donors. Overall study findings and caveats: An analysis done earlier found most TCR beta V segments productive about 87% or about 30% of the time. Later analysis reportedly placed an Asian-associated ancestry cluster below the roughly 690-donor mean in N-insertions.

In regard to this clone: Its matching antigen is unknown.

The CDR3 loop spans 15 amino acids. CDR1 is MNHEY and CDR2 is SMNVEV in the germline V gene (reference sequence). The germline V and J ends were trimmed by 2 bases and 1 base, with 10 bases remaining between them. Researchers ran the PCR with 60 Vbeta and 13 Jbeta primers. TCRdb's table, derived via immunoSEQ multiplex PCR, lists solely in-frame clones and lacks some. The sample contains 150,000 to 200,000 clones, around four fifths of which appear only once. V usage is TRBV27 and J usage is TRBJ2-3, with a possible D match to TRBD2 (7 bases). Specimen: PBMCs. The sequence was obtained from a woman in her forties or fifties in good health and CMV-seropositive. For the CDR3, the DNA is TGTGCCAGCAGTTTAGCGGGGGCCCGCACAGATACGCAGTATTTT. It translates to CASSLAGARTDTQYF.